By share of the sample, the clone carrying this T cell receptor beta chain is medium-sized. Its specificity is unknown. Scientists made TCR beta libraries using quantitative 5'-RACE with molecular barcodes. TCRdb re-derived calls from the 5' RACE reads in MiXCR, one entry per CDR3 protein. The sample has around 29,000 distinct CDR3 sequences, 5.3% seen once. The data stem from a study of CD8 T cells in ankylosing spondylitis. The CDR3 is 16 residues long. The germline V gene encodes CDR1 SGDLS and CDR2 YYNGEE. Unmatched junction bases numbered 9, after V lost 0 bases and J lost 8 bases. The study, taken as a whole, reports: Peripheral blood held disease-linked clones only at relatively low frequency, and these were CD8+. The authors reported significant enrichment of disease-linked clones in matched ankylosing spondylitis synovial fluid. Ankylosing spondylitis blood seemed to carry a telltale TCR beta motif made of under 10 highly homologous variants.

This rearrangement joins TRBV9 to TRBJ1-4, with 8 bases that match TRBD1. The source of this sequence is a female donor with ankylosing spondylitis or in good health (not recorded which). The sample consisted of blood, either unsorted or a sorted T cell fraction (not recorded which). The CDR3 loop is CASSVAPGQGGEKLFF. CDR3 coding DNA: TGTGCCAGCAGCGTAGCTCCCGGACAGGGAGGCGAAAAACTGTTTTTT.